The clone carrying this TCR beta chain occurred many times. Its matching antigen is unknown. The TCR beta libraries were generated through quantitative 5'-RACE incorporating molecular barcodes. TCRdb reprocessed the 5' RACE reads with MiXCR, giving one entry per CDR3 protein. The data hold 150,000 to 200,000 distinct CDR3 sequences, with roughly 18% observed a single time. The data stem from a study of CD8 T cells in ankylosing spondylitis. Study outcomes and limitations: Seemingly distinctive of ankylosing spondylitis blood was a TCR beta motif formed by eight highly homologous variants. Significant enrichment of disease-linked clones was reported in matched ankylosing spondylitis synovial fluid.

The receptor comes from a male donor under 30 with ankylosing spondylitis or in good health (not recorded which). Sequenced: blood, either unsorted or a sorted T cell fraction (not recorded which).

CDR3 sequence: CASSPPLAGVVKQYF. The CDR3 coding sequence is TGTGCCAGCAGTCCGCCCCTAGCGGGAGTTGTAAAGCAGTACTTC. This sequence joins TRBV25-1 and TRBJ2-7; 10 bases agree with TRBD2. The V segment lost 5 bases and the J segment 8 bases; nucleotides outside the gene matches: 12. Germline V CDR1 and CDR2: MGHDK, SYGVNS. CDR3 length: 15 residues.